This T cell receptor beta chain was documented in a study of technical replicates of blood from a few donors. Germline values: CDR1 MNHNS, CDR2 SASEGT. The CDR3 runs 14 residues. The ends were cut back, 4 bases at V and 0 bases at J, with 6 bases in the middle. Clones were sequenced by immunoSEQ multiplex PCR, and TCRdb holds only the in-frame ones, with some missing. In the table there are around 80,000 clones, approximately 91% of which are singletons. This chain joins TRBV6-1 and TRBJ1-4, with D hard to call. What was sequenced was T cells isolated from PBMCs. The origin of this receptor is a human donor in good health. CDR3 sequence reads: CASSAVATNEKLFF. For the CDR3, the DNA is TGTGCCAGCAGTGCTGTTGCAACTAATGAAAAACTGTTTTTT.